This T cell receptor (beta chain) was identified during a study of multiple sclerosis patients with progressive multifocal leukoencephalopathy (dated by TCRdb to about 2019). About the investigation overall: Peripheral T and B cells were examined in MS patients who went on to develop PML (4 under natalizumab, 1 after alemtuzumab) as well as in treated patients who did not. Longitudinal follow-up was performed in two natalizumab-treated patients who later developed PML, from before therapy through 6 and 12 months to PML onset. The study was designed to detect JC virus-specific or public T-cell expansions arising at the time of PML onset.

The immunoSEQ two-step multiplex PCR at survey-level depth was used to amplify TRB CDR3 regions from genomic DNA. Synthetic inline TR CDR3 controls covering all V-J pairings were spiked into each PCR to estimate template counts and remove amplification bias. Reads were processed so that amplification and sequencing bias were reduced, and quantification was performed against synthetic TR CDR3 analogs. On the authors' methods: Raw data were processed in ImmunoSEQ Analyzer, with out-of-frame sequences and CDR3s containing stop codons removed, and genes were named according to IMGT nomenclature. Normalized Shannon entropy, defined as 1 minus Pielou's evenness, was used to summarize repertoire diversity. TRB sequences were considered identical only when V gene, J gene and CDR3 were shared. Public PML clonotypes were defined as CDR3s shared by two or more PML-onset samples but absent from earlier samples, from controls, and from public databases. CDR3 amino acid composition by position was analyzed with Skylign using the observed count method. Here the immuneACCESS table is served through TCRdb, limited to in-frame sequences with V and J called. Missing clones are a known gap in these copies; in checked studies unresolved V genes cover under half, and the rest lacks a known reason. D and trimming were read from the DNA, whereas the V and J calls and clone size are those reported in that table. In this sample the table shows some 25,000 clones, approximately 90% of which occur a single time. Together, the top ten hold 2% to 2.5% of the sample.

Comments on this clone: This clone's antigen is unknown. There are no base qualities to consult, and no much larger clone falls within one base.

The time point label here, explained by the study, means: 12 to 13 months of natalizumab therapy. The treatment or condition tag for this specimen amounts to: on natalizumab therapy at sampling. The controls were about five MS patients treated with natalizumab who did not develop PML and who were sampled longitudinally. Interferon beta had previously been received by all listed patients, and all PML patients were female. T1 and T2 blood samples were collected at 6 and 12 months of natalizumab therapy, respectively. Ficoll-Hypaque density gradient centrifugation was used to isolate peripheral blood mononuclear cells. Study-level results and caveats: With only a small, descriptive cohort, it remained unclear whether the findings reflect JC virus infection or general immunocompromise. Analysis was restricted to peripheral blood, although for natalizumab-associated PML, cerebrospinal fluid or brain lymphocytes might be more informative. No common TRBV or TRBJ gene usage or preferential TRBV-TRBJ pairings were detected when PML developed. Less diverse TRB repertoires in most PML patients were suggested by lower normalized Shannon entropy, whereas values near 1 were observed in the natalizumab-treated controls. TRB clones with frequency above 0.5% were observed only in PML patients, but the clones expanded at PML onset were found to be already present before and during natalizumab therapy.

The germline V gene specifies LGHNA as CDR1 and YNFKEQ as CDR2. Trimming at the junction amounts to 0 bases on V and 0 bases on J, and the germline ends lie 11 bases apart. The CDR3, from cysteine to phenylalanine, totals 16 residues. Only CDR3 DNA remains: 48 bases, in frame from the first base. The starting material was PBMCs, obtained from a patient treated with natalizumab. This receptor chain uses TRBV4-2 and TRBJ1-2, with the D gene not confidently named. This TCR derives from a man younger than 40 with multiple sclerosis. The CDR3 reads as follows: CASSQDYSLPNYGYTF. The nucleotides read TGTGCCAGCAGCCAAGACTACTCTTTACCTAACTATGGCTACACCTTC.